The source of this T cell receptor beta chain is a study of T cells in Graves' hyperthyroidism and ophthalmopathy. Across the whole study: The initial diagnosis was the point when peripheral blood was collected, ahead of any treatment. General observations from the study: The blood repertoire included most of the expanded thyroid clonotypes above 0.001.

Graves' hyperthyroidism qualified as stable when ophthalmopathy did not progress within 18 months. Amplified TCR beta CDR3 regions derived from RNA transcripts. Using the HTBI primer set, a first-round RT-PCR was run on the TCR CDR3. MiXCR, applied by TCRdb to the multiplex PCR reads, yields one record per CDR3 protein. The data hold over 650,000 distinct CDR3 sequences, with less than 20% observed a single time. This clonotype was observed a few times. The antigen remains undetermined. The CDR3 runs 13 residues. Trimming removed 7 bases at V and 0 bases at J, with 9 bases between. J is TRBJ2-5 and V is TRBV12-3 or TRBV12-4; tentative D call: TRBD1 (5 bases). This receptor was taken from a man between 18 and 35 years old with Graves' hyperthyroidism. The sequenced sample was blood. CDR3 in DNA: TGTGCCAGCACCGACAGTTACCAAGAGACCCAGTACTTC. Protein sequence: CASTDSYQETQYF.